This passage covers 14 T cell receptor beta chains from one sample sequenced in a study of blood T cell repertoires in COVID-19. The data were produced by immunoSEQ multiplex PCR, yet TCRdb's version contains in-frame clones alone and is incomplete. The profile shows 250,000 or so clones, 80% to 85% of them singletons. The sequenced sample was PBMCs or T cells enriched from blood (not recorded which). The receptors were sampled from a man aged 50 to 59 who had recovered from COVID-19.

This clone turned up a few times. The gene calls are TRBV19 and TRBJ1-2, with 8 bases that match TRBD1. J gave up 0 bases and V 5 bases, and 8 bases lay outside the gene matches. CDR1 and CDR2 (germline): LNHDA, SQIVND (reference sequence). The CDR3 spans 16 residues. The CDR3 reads CASSELQGVANYGYTF. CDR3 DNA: TGTGCCAGTAGTGAACTACAGGGGGTCGCTAACTATGGCTACACCTTC.

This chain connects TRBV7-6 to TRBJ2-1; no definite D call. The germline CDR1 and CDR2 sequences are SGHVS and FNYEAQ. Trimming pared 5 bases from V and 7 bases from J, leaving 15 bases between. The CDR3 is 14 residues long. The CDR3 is CASSPTPSRNEQFF. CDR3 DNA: TGTGCCAGCAGCCCGACCCCGAGCAGGAATGAGCAGTTCTTC.

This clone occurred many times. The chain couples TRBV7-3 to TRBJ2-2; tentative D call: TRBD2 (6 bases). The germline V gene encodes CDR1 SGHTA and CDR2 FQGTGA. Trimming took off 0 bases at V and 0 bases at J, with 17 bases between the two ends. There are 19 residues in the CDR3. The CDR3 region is CASSLTPAGRPTNTGELFF. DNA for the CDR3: TGTGCCAGCAGCTTAACGCCAGCGGGTCGACCAACGAACACCGGGGAGCTGTTTTTT.

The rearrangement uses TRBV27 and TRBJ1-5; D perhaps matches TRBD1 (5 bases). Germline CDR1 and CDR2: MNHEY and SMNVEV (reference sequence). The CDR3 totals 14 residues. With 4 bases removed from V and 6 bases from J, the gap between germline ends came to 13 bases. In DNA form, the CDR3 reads TGTGCCAGCAGTTCGTCAGGGTATGGTCAGCCCCAGCATTTT. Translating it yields CASSSSGYGQPQHF.

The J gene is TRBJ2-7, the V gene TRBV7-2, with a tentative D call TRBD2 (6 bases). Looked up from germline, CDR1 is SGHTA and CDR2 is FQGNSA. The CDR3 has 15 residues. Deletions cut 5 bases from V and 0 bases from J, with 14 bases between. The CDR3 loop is CASSTRDWSSYEQYF. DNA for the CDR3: TGTGCCAGCAGCACCCGGGACTGGAGCTCCTACGAGCAGTACTTC.

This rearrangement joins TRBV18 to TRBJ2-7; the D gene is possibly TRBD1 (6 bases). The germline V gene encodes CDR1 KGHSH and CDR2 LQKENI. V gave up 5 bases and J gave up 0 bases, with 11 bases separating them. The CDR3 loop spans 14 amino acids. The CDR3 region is CASSAWTDSYEQYF. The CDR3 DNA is TGTGCCAGCTCAGCCTGGACAGACTCCTACGAGCAGTACTTC.

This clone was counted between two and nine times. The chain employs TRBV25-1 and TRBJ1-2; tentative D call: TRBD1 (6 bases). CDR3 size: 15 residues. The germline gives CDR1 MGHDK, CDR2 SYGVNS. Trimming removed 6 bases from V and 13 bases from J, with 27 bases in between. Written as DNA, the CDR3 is TGTGCCAGCAGCCAAGTTAAAACCGGGACACCCTCCCTCACCTTC. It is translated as CASSQVKTGTPSLTF.

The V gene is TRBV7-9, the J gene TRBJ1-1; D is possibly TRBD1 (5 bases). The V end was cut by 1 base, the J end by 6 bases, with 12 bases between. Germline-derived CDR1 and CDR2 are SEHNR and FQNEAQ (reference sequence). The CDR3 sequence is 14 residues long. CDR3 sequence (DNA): TGTGCCAGCAGCTTAGGTCAGGGCCGGGCTGAAGCTTTCTTT. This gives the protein CASSLGQGRAEAFF.

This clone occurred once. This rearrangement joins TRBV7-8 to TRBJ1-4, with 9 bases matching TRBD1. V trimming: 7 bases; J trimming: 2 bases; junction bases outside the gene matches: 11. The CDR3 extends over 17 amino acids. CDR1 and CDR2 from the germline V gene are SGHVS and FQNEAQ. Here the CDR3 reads CASTYRKQGATNEKLFF. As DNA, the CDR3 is TGTGCCAGCACCTACCGGAAACAGGGGGCGACTAATGAAAAACTGTTTTTT.

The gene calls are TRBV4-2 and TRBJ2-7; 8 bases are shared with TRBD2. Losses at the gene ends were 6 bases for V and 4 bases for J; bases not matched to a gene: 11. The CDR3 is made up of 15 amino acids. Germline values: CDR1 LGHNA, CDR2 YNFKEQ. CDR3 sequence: CASSRVGAGVYEQYF. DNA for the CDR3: TGTGCCAGCAGTCGGGTAGGAGCGGGAGTATACGAGCAGTACTTC.

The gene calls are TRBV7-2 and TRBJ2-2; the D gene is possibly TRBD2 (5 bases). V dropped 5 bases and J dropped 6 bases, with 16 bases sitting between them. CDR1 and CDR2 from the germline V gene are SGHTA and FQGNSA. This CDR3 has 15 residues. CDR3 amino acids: CASSPLPLAAGELFF. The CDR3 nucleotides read TGTGCCAGCAGCCCTCTGCCTCTAGCCGCCGGGGAGCTGTTTTTT.

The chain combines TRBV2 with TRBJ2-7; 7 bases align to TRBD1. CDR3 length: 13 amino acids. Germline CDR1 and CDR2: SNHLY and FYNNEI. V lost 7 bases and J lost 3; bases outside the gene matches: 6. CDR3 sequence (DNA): TGTGCCAGCATCAGGACAGGACGCTACGAGCAGTACTTC. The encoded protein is CASIRTGRYEQYF. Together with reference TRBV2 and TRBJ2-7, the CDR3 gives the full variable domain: EPEVTQTPSHQVTQMGQEVILRCVPISNHLYFYWYRQILGQKVEFLVSFYNNEISEKSEIFDDQFSVERPDGSNFTLKIRSTKLEDSAMYFCASIRTGRYEQYFGPGTRLTVT.

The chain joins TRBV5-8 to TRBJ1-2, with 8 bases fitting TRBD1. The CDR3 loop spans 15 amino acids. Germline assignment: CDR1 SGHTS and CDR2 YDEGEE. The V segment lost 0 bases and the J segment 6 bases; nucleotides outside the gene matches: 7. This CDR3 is CASSLVPDRVDGYTF. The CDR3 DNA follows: TGTGCCAGCAGCTTGGTACCGGACAGGGTGGATGGCTACACCTTC.

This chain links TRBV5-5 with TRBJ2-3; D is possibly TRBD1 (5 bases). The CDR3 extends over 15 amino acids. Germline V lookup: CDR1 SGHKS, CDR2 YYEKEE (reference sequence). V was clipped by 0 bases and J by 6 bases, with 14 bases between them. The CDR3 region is CASSLEGAGVDTQYF. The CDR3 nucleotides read TGTGCCAGCAGCTTGGAAGGGGCTGGGGTGGATACGCAGTATTTT.